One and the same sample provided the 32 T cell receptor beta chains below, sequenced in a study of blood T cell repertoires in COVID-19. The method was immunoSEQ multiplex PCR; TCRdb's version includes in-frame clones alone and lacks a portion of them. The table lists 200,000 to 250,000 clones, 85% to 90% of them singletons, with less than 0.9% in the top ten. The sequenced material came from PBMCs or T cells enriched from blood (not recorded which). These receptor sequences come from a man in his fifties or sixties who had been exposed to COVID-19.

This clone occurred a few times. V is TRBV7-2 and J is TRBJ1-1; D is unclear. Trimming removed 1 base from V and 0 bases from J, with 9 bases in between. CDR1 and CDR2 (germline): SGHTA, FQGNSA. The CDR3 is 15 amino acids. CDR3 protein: CASSLDQVMNTEAFF. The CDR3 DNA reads TGTGCCAGCAGCTTAGATCAGGTTATGAACACTGAAGCTTTCTTT. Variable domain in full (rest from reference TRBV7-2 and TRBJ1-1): GAGVSQSPSNKVTEKGKDVELRCDPISGHTALYWYRQSLGQGLEFLIYFQGNSAPDKSGLPSDRFSAERTGGSVSTLTIQRTQQEDSAVYLCASSLDQVMNTEAFFGQGTRLTVV.

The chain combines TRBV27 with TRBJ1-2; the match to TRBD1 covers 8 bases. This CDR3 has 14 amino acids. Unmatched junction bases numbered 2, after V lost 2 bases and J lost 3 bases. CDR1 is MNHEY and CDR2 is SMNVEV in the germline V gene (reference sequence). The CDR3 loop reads CASSLLQGDYGYTF. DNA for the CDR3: TGTGCCAGCAGTTTACTACAGGGGGACTATGGCTACACCTTC.

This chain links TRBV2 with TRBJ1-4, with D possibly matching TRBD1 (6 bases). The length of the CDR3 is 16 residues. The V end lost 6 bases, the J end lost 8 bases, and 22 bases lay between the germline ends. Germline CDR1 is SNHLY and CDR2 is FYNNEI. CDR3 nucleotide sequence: TGTGCCAGCAGGGGTACTCCAGGGGCCATGAGGGAAAAACTGTTTTTT. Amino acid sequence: CASRGTPGAMREKLFF.

The CDR3 sequence is CASSLQGFVGTEAFF. CDR3 coding DNA: TGCGCCAGCAGCCTTCAGGGTTTTGTAGGCACTGAAGCTTTCTTT. The rearrangement joins TRBV5-1 to TRBJ1-1, with D possibly TRBD1 on 5 matching bases. The CDR3 is made up of 15 amino acids. Germline CDR1 reads SGHRS; CDR2 reads YFSETQ. Between the trimmed V and J ends, which lost 4 bases and 4 bases, there was a span of 17 bases.

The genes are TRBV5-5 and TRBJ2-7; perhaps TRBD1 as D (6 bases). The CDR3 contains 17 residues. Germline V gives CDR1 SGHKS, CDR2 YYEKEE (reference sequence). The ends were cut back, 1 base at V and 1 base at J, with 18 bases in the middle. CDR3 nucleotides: TGTGCCAGCAGCTTGTCTGCCTGGGGGCAGGTTTCCTACGAGCAGTACTTC. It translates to CASSLSAWGQVSYEQYF.

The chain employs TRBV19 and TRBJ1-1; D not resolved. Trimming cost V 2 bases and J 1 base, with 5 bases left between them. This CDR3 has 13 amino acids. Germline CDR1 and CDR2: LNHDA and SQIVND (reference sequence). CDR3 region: CASSITRNTEAFF. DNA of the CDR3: TGTGCCAGTAGTATAACGAGGAACACTGAAGCTTTCTTT.

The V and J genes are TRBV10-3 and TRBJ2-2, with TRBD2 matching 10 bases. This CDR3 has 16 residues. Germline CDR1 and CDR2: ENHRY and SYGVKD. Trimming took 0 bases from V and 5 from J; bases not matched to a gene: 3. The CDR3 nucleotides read TGTGCCATCAGTGAGTCTAGGGGACTAGCGACCGGGGAGCTGTTTTTT. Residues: CAISESRGLATGELFF.

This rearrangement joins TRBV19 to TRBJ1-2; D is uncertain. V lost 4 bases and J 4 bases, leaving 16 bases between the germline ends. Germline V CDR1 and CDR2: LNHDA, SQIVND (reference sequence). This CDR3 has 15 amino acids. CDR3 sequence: CASSTIVGGAYGYTF. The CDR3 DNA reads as TGTGCCAGTAGTACTATCGTTGGAGGAGCCTATGGCTACACCTTC. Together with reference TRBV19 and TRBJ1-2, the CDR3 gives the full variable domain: DGGITQSPKYLFRKEGQNVTLSCEQNLNHDAMYWYRQDPGQGLRLIYYSQIVNDFQKGDIAEGYSVSREKKESFPLTVTSAQKNPTAFYLCASSTIVGGAYGYTFGSGTRLTVV.

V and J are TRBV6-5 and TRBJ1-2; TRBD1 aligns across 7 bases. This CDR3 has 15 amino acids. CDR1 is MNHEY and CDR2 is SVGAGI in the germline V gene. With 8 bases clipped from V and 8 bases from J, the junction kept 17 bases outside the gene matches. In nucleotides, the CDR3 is TGTGCCAGCCAGTTACTTTCGGAGGGGGCAGGGGGCTACACCTTC. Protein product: CASQLLSEGAGGYTF.

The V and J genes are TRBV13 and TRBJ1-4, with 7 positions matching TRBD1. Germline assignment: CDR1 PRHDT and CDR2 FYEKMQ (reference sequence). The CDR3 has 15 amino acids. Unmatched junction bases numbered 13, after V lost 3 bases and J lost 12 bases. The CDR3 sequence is CASSLVCYRGLELFF. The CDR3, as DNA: TGTGCCAGCAGCTTGGTGTGCTACAGGGGCCTGGAACTGTTTTTT.

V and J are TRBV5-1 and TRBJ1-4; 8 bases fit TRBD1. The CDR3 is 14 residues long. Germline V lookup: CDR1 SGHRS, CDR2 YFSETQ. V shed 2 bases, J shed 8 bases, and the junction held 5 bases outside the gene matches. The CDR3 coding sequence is TGCGCCAGCAGCTTCAGGGGGCCCGGGGAAAAACTGTTTTTT. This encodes CASSFRGPGEKLFF.

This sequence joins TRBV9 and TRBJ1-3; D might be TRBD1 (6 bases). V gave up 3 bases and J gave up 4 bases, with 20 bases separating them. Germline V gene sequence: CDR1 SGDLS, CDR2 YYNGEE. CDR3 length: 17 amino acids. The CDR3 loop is CASSAEQGLIGGNTIYF. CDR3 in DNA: TGTGCCAGCAGCGCCGAACAGGGACTAATTGGAGGAAACACCATATATTTT.

CDR3 DNA: TGTGCCAGTAGTATCTCCCCTGTAGCGGGGGCCCTCACCGGGGAGCTGTTTTTT. Translation: CASSISPVAGALTGELFF. The gene calls are TRBV19 and TRBJ2-2, with 9 bases aligning to TRBD2. Trimming removed 3 bases from V and 4 bases from J; junction bases left unmatched: 12. CDR1 is LNHDA and CDR2 is SQIVND in the germline V gene (reference sequence). The CDR3 loop spans 18 amino acids.

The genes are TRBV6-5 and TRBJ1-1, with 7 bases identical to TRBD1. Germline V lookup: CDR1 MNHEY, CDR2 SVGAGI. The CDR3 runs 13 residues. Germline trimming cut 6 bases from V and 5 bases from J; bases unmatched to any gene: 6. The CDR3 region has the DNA TGTGCCAGCAGGTGGACAGGTAAAACTGAAGCTTTCTTT. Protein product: CASRWTGKTEAFF.

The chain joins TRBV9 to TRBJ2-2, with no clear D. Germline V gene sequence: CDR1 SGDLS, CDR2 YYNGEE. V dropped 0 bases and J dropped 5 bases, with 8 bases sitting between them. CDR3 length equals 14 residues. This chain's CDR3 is CASSVALVTGELFF. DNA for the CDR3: TGTGCCAGCAGCGTAGCACTGGTTACCGGGGAGCTGTTTTTT. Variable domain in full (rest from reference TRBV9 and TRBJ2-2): DSGVTQTPKHLITATGQRVTLRCSPRSGDLSVYWYQQSLDQGLQFLIQYYNGEERAKGNILERFSAQQFPDLHSELNLSSLELGDSALYFCASSVALVTGELFFGEGSRLTVL.

CDR3 loop: CASSFPVGGDSYEQYF. The CDR3, as DNA: TGTGCCAGCAGTTTCCCGGTGGGGGGGGACTCCTACGAGCAGTACTTC. V usage is TRBV6-5 and J usage is TRBJ2-7; TRBD2 agrees at 7 bases. In germline, CDR1 is MNHEY, CDR2 SVGAGI. V shed 4 bases, J shed 0 bases, and the junction held 9 bases outside the gene matches. This CDR3 contains 16 residues.

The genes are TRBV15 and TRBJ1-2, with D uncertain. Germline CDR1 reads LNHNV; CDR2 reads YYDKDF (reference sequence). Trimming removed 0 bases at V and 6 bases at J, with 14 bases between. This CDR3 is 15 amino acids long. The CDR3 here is CATSRDRGESDGYTF. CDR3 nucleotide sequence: TGTGCCACCAGCAGAGATCGCGGGGAGTCGGATGGCTACACCTTC.

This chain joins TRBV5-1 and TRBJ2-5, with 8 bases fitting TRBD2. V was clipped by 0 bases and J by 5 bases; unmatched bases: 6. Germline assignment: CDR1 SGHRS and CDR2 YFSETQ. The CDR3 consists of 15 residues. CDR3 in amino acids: CASSLGSGSGETQYF. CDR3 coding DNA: TGCGCCAGCAGCTTGGGGAGCGGGAGTGGGGAGACCCAGTACTTC. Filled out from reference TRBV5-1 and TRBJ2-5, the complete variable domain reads KAGVTQTPRYLIKTRGQQVTLSCSPISGHRSVSWYQQTPGQGLQFLFEYFSETQRNKGNFPGRFSGRQFSNSRSEMNVSTLELGDSALYLCASSLGSGSGETQYFGPGTRLLVL.

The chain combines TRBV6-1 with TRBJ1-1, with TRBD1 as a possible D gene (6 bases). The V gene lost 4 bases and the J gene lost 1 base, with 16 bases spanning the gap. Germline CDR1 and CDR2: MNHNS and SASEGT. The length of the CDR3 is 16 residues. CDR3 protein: CASSVGQGNTNTEAFF. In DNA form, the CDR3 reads TGTGCCAGCAGTGTAGGTCAGGGGAACACGAACACTGAAGCTTTCTTT.

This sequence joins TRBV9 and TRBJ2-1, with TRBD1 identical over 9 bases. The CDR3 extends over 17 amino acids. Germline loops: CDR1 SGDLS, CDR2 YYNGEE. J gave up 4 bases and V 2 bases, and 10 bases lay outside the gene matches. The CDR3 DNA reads TGTGCCAGCAGCGTTTCGCGACAGGGGGGGAGGTACAATGAGCAGTTCTTC. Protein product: CASSVSRQGGRYNEQFF. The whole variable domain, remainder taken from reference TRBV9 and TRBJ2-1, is DSGVTQTPKHLITATGQRVTLRCSPRSGDLSVYWYQQSLDQGLQFLIQYYNGEERAKGNILERFSAQQFPDLHSELNLSSLELGDSALYFCASSVSRQGGRYNEQFFGPGTRLTVL.

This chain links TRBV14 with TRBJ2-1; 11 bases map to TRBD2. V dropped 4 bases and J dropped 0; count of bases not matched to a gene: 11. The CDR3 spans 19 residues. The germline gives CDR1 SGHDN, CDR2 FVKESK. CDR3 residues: CASSLRTSGSSSSYNEQFF. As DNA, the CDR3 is TGTGCCAGCAGCCTCCGGACTAGCGGGTCCTCGAGCTCCTACAATGAGCAGTTCTTC.

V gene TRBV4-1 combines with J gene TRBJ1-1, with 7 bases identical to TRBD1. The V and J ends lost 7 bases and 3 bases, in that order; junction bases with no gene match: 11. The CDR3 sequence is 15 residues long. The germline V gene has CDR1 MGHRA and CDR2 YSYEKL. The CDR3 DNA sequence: TGCGCCAGCAATGCGGGACAGTCCGGCTACACTGAAGCTTTCTTT. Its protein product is CASNAGQSGYTEAFF.

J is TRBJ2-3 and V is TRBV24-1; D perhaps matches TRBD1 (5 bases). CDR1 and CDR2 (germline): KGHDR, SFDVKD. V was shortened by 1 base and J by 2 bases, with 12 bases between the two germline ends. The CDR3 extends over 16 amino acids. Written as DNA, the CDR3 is TGTGCCACCAGTGATTTCAAGCAGGGTAACACAGATACGCAGTATTTT. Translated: CATSDFKQGNTDTQYF.

CDR3 amino acids: CASSKPVVTNEKLFF. The CDR3 nucleotides read TGTGCCAGTAGTAAACCGGTGGTGACTAATGAAAAACTGTTTTTT. V gene TRBV19 combines with J gene TRBJ1-4, with D unclear. This CDR3 has 15 amino acids. The V gene's germline CDR1 is LNHDA and CDR2 SQIVND (reference sequence). V lost 4 bases and J lost 2, with 11 bases in between.

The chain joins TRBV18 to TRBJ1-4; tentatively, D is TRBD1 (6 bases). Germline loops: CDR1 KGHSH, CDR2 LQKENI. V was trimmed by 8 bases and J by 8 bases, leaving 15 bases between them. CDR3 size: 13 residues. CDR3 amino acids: CASRGQMNEKLFF. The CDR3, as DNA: TGTGCCAGCCGCGGACAGATGAACGAAAAACTGTTTTTT.

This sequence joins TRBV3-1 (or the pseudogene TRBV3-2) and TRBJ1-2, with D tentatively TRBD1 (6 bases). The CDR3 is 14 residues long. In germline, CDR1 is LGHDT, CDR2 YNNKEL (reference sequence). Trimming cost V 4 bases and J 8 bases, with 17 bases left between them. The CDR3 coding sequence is TGTGCCAGCAGCCCCCTTAGGGGGGGAAGCGGCTACACCTTC. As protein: CASSPLRGGSGYTF.

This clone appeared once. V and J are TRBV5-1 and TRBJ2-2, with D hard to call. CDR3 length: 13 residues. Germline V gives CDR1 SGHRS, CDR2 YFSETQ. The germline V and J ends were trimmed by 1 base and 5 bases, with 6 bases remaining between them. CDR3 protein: CASSLRVTGELFF. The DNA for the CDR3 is TGCGCCAGCAGCTTGCGGGTTACCGGGGAGCTGTTTTTT.

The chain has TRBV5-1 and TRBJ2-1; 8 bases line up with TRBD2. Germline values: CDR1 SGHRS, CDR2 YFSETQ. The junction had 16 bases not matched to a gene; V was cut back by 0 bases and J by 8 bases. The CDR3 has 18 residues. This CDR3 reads CASSLAFRFGRAVYEQFF. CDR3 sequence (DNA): TGCGCCAGCAGCTTGGCATTTCGTTTCGGGAGGGCCGTGTATGAGCAGTTCTTC.

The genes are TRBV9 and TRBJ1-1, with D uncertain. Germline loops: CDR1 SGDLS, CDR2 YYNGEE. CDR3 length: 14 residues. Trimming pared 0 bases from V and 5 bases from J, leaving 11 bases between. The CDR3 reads CASSVDYRGTEAFF. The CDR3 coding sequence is TGTGCCAGCAGCGTAGACTATCGGGGTACTGAAGCTTTCTTT.

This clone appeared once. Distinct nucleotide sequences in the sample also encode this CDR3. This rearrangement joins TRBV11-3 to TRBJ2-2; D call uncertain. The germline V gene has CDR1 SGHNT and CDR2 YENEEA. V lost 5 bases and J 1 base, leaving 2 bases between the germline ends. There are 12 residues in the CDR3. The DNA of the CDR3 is TGTGCCAGCAGCCTGAACACCGGGGAGCTGTTTTTT. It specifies CASSLNTGELFF.

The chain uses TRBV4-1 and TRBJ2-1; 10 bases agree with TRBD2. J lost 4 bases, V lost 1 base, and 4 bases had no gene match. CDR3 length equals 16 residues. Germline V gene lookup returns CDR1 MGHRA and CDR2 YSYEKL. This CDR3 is CASSQGGAGGYNEQFF. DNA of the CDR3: TGCGCCAGCAGCCAAGGCGGAGCGGGAGGGTACAATGAGCAGTTCTTC.

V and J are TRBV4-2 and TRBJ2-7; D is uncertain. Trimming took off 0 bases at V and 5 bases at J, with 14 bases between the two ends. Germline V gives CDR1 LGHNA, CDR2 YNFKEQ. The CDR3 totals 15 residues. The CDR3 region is CASSQDGRSSDEQYF. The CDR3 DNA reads TGTGCCAGCAGCCAAGACGGTCGCTCTAGTGACGAGCAGTACTTC.